This T cell receptor beta chain was captured by sequencing in a study of beta chain features in type 1 diabetes. Turning to the study itself: The patients were much like the healthy donors in age, gender and cell yields. Study results and caveats: TCRB repertoires of naive, central memory and Treg cells appeared more similar among patients than among healthy donors.

CDR1 and CDR2 (germline): LNHNV, YYDKDF (reference sequence). The CDR3 runs to 15 residues. The V end lost 0 bases, the J end lost 5 bases, and 14 bases lay between the germline ends. Averaging about 116 mL, one heparinised blood draw was given by each donor. Each of the sorted populations had a purity greater than 98%. Isolated RNA was reverse transcribed in full, so expressed TCRB transcripts were sequenced. Some clones are missing from TCRdb's copy, which holds only in-frame ones; the method was immunoSEQ multiplex PCR. The sample lists 200,000 to 250,000 clones, about 63% occurring once. Of note for this clone: Its antigen is unidentified.

The sequence derives from a young man in good health. This rearrangement joins TRBV15 to TRBJ2-7; possible D gene TRBD2, 6 bases. The sequencing sample was made of naive CD4+ T cells from blood. The DNA for the CDR3 is TGTGCCACCAGCAGAGATCCCCTAGGAGGGAACGAGCAGTACTTC. Encoded protein: CATSRDPLGGNEQYF.